Each of the 24 T cell receptor beta chains below was sequenced from the same sample in a study of cytomegalovirus exposure and HLA in healthy donors. PCR amplification relied on 60 Vbeta primers (plus 13 Jbeta primers). Clones were sequenced by immunoSEQ multiplex PCR, and TCRdb holds only the in-frame ones, with some missing. The table shows about 110,000 clones, with 50% to 70% occurring only once. What was sequenced was PBMCs. The receptor source for this set is a man aged 25-45 years in good health and CMV-seropositive.

The chain joins TRBV4-1 to TRBJ2-5, with D perhaps TRBD2 (5 bases). This CDR3 contains 13 residues. From germline, CDR1 is MGHRA and CDR2 YSYEKL. The V end was cut by 4 bases, the J end by 4 bases, with 10 bases between. Here the CDR3 DNA reads TGCGCCAGCAGCCTGACTACCACAGAGACCCAGTACTTC. As protein: CASSLTTTETQYF.

This sequence joins TRBV27 and TRBJ2-3, with TRBD2 matching over 8 bases. V was clipped by 8 bases and J by 6 bases; unmatched bases: 16. This CDR3 is 16 amino acids long. Germline V gene data show CDR1 as MNHEY and CDR2 as SMNVEV (reference sequence). DNA for the CDR3: TGTGCCAGCGCACCAGAGGCGGGGGGCCCAGGGGATACGCAGTATTTT. The encoded protein is CASAPEAGGPGDTQYF.

The chain combines TRBV29-1 with TRBJ2-7; 9 bases agree with TRBD1. The CDR3 runs 13 residues. V lost 1 base and J lost 5; bases outside the gene matches: 3. In germline, CDR1 is SQVTM, CDR2 ANQGSEA. DNA of the CDR3: TGCAGCGTTGAAGCGGGACAGGGAGACGAGCAGTACTTC. It is translated as CSVEAGQGDEQYF.

The chain recombines TRBV6-4 with TRBJ2-1, with 11 bases that match TRBD2. Germline CDR1 and CDR2: MRHNA and SNTAGT. CDR3 length: 15 amino acids. Unmatched junction bases numbered 5, after V lost 2 bases and J lost 8 bases. The CDR3 DNA reads as TGTGCCAGCAGTGACCGACTAGCGGGGACCGATGAGCAGTTCTTC. Translating gives CASSDRLAGTDEQFF.

This clone showed up just a few times. The genes are TRBV29-1 and TRBJ2-2, with D possibly TRBD1 on 6 matching bases. Germline V gene lookup returns CDR1 SQVTM and CDR2 ANQGSEA. The CDR3 has 14 amino acids. Trimming stripped 4 bases from V and 6 bases from J, with 15 bases between. CDR3 bases: TGCAGCGTTGGTCGGGACACCGGGGCCGGGGAGCTGTTTTTT. Amino acid sequence: CSVGRDTGAGELFF.

The chain has TRBV10-3 and TRBJ1-1; 12 positions agree with TRBD1. Germline CDR1 ENHRY, CDR2 SYGVKD. The CDR3 length is 15 residues. The V segment lost 6 bases and the J segment 1 base; nucleotides outside the gene matches: 3. The CDR3 DNA follows: TGTGCCATCAGGGGACAGGGGGCCGAGAACACTGAAGCTTTCTTT. Its translation is CAIRGQGAENTEAFF.

The V call is TRBV4-2, the J call TRBJ2-7; D call uncertain. Trimming removed 4 bases at V and 5 bases at J, with 15 bases between. CDR3 size: 14 residues. The germline CDR1 and CDR2 sequences are LGHNA and YNFKEQ. CDR3 sequence: CASSPRLDFHEQYF. The CDR3 bases are TGTGCCAGCAGCCCCCGCTTAGACTTCCACGAGCAGTACTTC.

The CDR3 coding sequence is TGCGCCAGCGGACAGGGGCCGAACACCGGGGAGCTGTTTTTT. The encoded protein is CASGQGPNTGELFF. The rearrangement joins TRBV23-1 to TRBJ2-2; 9 nucleotides line up with TRBD1. TRBV23-1 is an open reading frame, and its role is uncertain. CDR3 length: 14 amino acids. Losses at the gene ends were 8 bases for V and 0 bases for J; bases not matched to a gene: 1.

The chain has TRBV6-1 and TRBJ2-7; possibly TRBD1 for D (6 bases). Trimming removed 5 bases at V and 0 bases at J, with 11 bases between. The CDR3 totals 14 residues. The V gene's germline CDR1 is MNHNS and CDR2 SASEGT. The CDR3 region is CASSPDRFSYEQYF. For the CDR3, the DNA is TGTGCCAGCAGTCCCGACAGGTTCTCCTACGAGCAGTACTTC.

The V and J genes are TRBV6-4 and TRBJ2-2; D might be TRBD1 (7 bases). The V gene's germline CDR1 is MRHNA and CDR2 SNTAGT. Trimming pared 6 bases from V and 7 bases from J, leaving 18 bases between. The CDR3 covers 15 residues. CDR3 residues: CASRARAGGGGELFF. In nucleotides, the CDR3 is TGTGCCAGCAGAGCCCGTGCAGGGGGAGGCGGGGAGCTGTTTTTT.

This clone occurred a few times. The V call is TRBV5-1, the J call TRBJ1-6; 7 bases are shared with TRBD1. The trim removed 5 bases at V and 12 bases at J, leaving 8 bases unmatched. Germline CDR1 reads SGHRS; CDR2 reads YFSETQ. The CDR3 is 13 amino acids. CDR3 sequence: CASRNPGGEPLHF. The DNA for the CDR3 is TGCGCCAGCAGGAACCCAGGGGGAGAACCCCTCCACTTT. Looking up the rest from reference TRBV5-1 and TRBJ1-6 gives the full variable domain: KAGVTQTPRYLIKTRGQQVTLSCSPISGHRSVSWYQQTPGQGLQFLFEYFSETQRNKGNFPGRFSGRQFSNSRSEMNVSTLELGDSALYLCASRNPGGEPLHFGNGTRLTVT.

The chain combines TRBV19 with TRBJ2-3, with 10 bases fitting TRBD2. The V gene end was trimmed by 11 bases and the J gene end by 3 bases; junction bases not matched to a gene: 14. Germline assignment: CDR1 LNHDA and CDR2 SQIVND (reference sequence). There are 16 residues in the CDR3. CDR3 sequence: CAVKEAAGGQTDTQYF. The CDR3 DNA follows: TGTGCCGTGAAGGAGGCAGCGGGGGGGCAAACAGATACGCAGTATTTT.

V and J are TRBV10-3 and TRBJ1-1, with a tentative D call TRBD1 (5 bases). Deletions cut 8 bases from V and 4 bases from J, with 8 bases between. CDR1 ENHRY and CDR2 SYGVKD come from the germline V gene. The CDR3 is made up of 11 amino acids. As DNA, the CDR3 is TGTGCCATCTCCCAGGGCACTGAAGCTTTCTTT. This translates into CAISQGTEAFF.

This clone was observed a handful of times. The CDR3 sequence: CASVIGGGLGEQYF. The CDR3 bases are TGTGCCAGCGTAATTGGGGGGGGGTTAGGCGAGCAGTACTTC. J is TRBJ2-7 and V is TRBV7-2; 7 bases agree with TRBD2. This CDR3 spans 14 amino acids. Germline trimming cut 8 bases from V and 6 bases from J; bases unmatched to any gene: 13. Germline values: CDR1 SGHTA, CDR2 FQGNSA.

This clone turned up a few times. The gene calls are TRBV2 and TRBJ2-1; 7 bases line up with TRBD1. The CDR3 is 14 amino acids. Germline V gene lookup returns CDR1 SNHLY and CDR2 FYNNEI. J gave up 4 bases and V 3 bases, and 3 bases lay outside the gene matches. The CDR3: CASSDRTGYNEQFF. The CDR3 DNA is TGTGCCAGCAGTGATAGGACAGGATACAATGAGCAGTTCTTC. The full variable domain, with the rest looked up from reference TRBV2 and TRBJ2-1, is EPEVTQTPSHQVTQMGQEVILRCVPISNHLYFYWYRQILGQKVEFLVSFYNNEISEKSEIFDDQFSVERPDGSNFTLKIRSTKLEDSAMYFCASSDRTGYNEQFFGPGTRLTVL.

As to this clone: Other nucleotide sequences from this sample produce the same CDR3. The chain is built from TRBV19 and TRBJ2-1; D is possibly TRBD1 (6 bases). Germline lookup yields CDR1 LNHDA and CDR2 SQIVND (reference sequence). The CDR3 contains 12 residues. Trimming shortened V by 4 bases and J by 12 bases, and 13 bases separated the two germline ends. CDR3 in amino acids: CASSTGQRVQFF. The CDR3 nucleotides are TGTGCCAGTAGTACTGGACAGAGAGTGCAGTTCTTC.

The chain joins TRBV6-6 to TRBJ2-2; 8 bases line up with TRBD1. The CDR3 length is 15 residues. Per the germline V gene, CDR1 is MNHNY and CDR2 is SVGAGI (reference sequence). J was trimmed by 3 bases and V by 5 bases; bases with no gene match: 5. As DNA, the CDR3 is TGTGCCAGCAGTCCCAGGGGGCGCGACACCGGGGAGCTGTTTTTT. As protein: CASSPRGRDTGELFF.

The rearrangement joins TRBV6-6 to TRBJ1-1; maybe TRBD1 (5 bases). CDR1 is MNHNY and CDR2 is SVGAGI in the germline V gene (reference sequence). V was pared by 5 bases and J by 4 bases, with 11 bases between. The CDR3 runs 13 residues. The CDR3 DNA reads TGTGCCAGCAGTGCAGGGCGGTCCACTGAAGCTTTCTTT. As protein: CASSAGRSTEAFF.

This clone was seen a few times. The chain couples TRBV13 to TRBJ2-2, with 8 bases fitting TRBD2. Germline V gene data show CDR1 as PRHDT and CDR2 as FYEKMQ (reference sequence). The CDR3 has 14 amino acids. V lost 5 bases, J lost 7 bases, and 6 bases stayed unmatched. The CDR3 bases are TGTGCCAGCAGCCGAAGCGGGGGAAACGGGGAGCTGTTTTTT. The encoded protein is CASSRSGGNGELFF.

The count of this clone is one. The V call is TRBV10-3, the J call TRBJ1-6; D is possibly TRBD1 (5 bases). This CDR3 contains 13 residues. Germline CDR1 is ENHRY and CDR2 is SYGVKD. Trimming took off 4 bases at V and 15 bases at J, with 16 bases between the two ends. For the CDR3, the DNA is TGTGCCATCAGTGGGGGCGGTATGATGGTCCTCCACTTT. Amino acid sequence: CAISGGGMMVLHF.

J is TRBJ2-3 and V is TRBV11-2; 10 nucleotides match TRBD1. The CDR3 has 16 residues. Germline assignment: CDR1 SGHAT and CDR2 FQNNGV. V shed 5 bases, J shed 4 bases, and the junction held 9 bases outside the gene matches. This CDR3 reads CASSPRTGGRSDTQYF. DNA of the CDR3: TGTGCCAGCAGCCCCCGGACAGGGGGAAGGTCAGATACGCAGTATTTT.

As DNA, the CDR3 is TGTGCCACCAGCAGAGAACCGGGATCCTCTGGAAACACCATATATTTT. This sequence encodes CATSREPGSSGNTIYF. This chain links TRBV15 with TRBJ1-3; D unclear. V lost 0 bases to trimming and J lost 0 bases, with 9 bases between them. This CDR3 contains 16 residues. Germline V gives CDR1 LNHNV, CDR2 YYDKDF (reference sequence).

This sequence joins TRBV7-3 and TRBJ2-1; D possibly corresponds to TRBD2 (7 bases). This CDR3 is built from 15 residues. In germline, CDR1 is SGHTA, CDR2 FQGTGA. Trimming took off 6 bases at V and 8 bases at J, with 20 bases between the two ends. DNA for the CDR3: TGTGCCAGCAGTCCTCAGGGAGGGGGGGCCTATGAGCAGTTCTTC. It is translated as CASSPQGGGAYEQFF.

This rearrangement joins TRBV9 to TRBJ2-5; a possible D gene is TRBD2 (5 bases). The V and J ends lost 3 bases and 5 bases respectively, with 8 bases between them. The CDR3 length is 12 residues. Germline CDR1 SGDLS, CDR2 YYNGEE. The DNA for the CDR3 is TGTGCCAGCAGCGGACTATCTGAGACCCAGTACTTC. Translated: CASSGLSETQYF.